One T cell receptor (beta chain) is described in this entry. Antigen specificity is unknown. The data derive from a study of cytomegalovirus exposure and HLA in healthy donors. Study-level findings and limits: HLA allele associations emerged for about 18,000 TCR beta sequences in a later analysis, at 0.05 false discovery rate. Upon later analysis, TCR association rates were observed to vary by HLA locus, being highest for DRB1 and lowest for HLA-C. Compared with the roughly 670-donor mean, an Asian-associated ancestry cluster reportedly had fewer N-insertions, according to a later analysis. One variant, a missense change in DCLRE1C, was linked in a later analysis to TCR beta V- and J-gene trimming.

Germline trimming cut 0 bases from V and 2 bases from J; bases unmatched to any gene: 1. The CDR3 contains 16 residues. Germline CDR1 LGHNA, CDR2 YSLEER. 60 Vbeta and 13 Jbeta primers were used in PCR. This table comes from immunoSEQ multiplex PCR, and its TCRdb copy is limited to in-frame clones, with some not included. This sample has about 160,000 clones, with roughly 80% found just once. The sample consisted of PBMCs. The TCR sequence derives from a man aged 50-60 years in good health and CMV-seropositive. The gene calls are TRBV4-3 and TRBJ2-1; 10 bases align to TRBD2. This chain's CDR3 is CASSQEGTSAYNEQFF. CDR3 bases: TGCGCCAGCAGCCAAGAAGGGACTAGCGCCTACAATGAGCAGTTCTTC.